This T cell receptor beta chain emerged from a study of blood T cell repertoires in COVID-19. Study at large: Sources were T cells, B-cell-depleted T cells, or PBMCs; the material itself was cDNA or gDNA.

In the study's own analysis: Nucleated cell counts were estimated from reference gene primer amplification. Generated by immunoSEQ multiplex PCR, the TCRdb table keeps only in-frame clones and is missing some. That table gives V, J and clone size, and the DNA gave D and trimming. The top ten clones hold around 16% of a sample with about 180,000 clones, about 72% of them seen once. Those who participated ranged in age from about 18 to 89 years and resided in under 25 US areas. Participants' reported clinical history set cohort assignment. The CDR3 runs 16 residues. CDR1 is SGHNT and CDR2 is YYREEE in the germline V gene (reference sequence). V lost 5 bases, J lost 3 bases, and 11 bases stayed unmatched.

J is TRBJ2-1 and V is TRBV5-4; the match to TRBD2 covers 7 bases. Sequencing used PBMCs or T cells enriched from blood (not recorded which). The sequence was collected from a woman in her forties or fifties who had recovered from COVID-19. The CDR3 DNA follows: TGTGCCAGCAGTGTGGGCCTAGCGGTAAACTACAATGAGCAGTTCTTC. This gives the protein CASSVGLAVNYNEQFF.